A single T cell receptor (beta chain) is shown here with its context. The junction departs from the called germline gene at one end, perhaps through a read error. This sample is part of a study of identical twins' blood T cells. The CDR3 length is 16 residues. Looked up from germline, CDR1 is DFQATT and CDR2 is SNEGSKA (reference sequence). TCRdb re-derived calls from the 5' RACE reads in MiXCR, one entry per CDR3 protein. The table includes hundreds of thousands of distinct CDR3 sequences, approximately 30% detected once. This TCR derives from a woman aged 18 to 55 in good health. The genes are TRBV20-1 and TRBJ2-3, with 7 bases that match TRBD2. Sequencing was carried out using PBMCs. This CDR3 reads CSARDCREASTYTQYF. The CDR3 bases are TGCAGTGCTAGAGACTGCCGGGAGGCAAGCACATATACGCAGTATTTT.